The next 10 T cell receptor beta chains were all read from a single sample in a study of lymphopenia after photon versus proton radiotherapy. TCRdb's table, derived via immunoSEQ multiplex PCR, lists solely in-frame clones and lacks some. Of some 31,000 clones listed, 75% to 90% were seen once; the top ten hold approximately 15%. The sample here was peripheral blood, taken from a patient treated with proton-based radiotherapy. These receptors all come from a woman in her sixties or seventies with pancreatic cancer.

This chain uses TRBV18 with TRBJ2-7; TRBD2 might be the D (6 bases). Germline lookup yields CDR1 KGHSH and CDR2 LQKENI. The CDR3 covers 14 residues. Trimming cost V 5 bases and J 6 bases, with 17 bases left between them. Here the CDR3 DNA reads TGTGCCAGCTCAAACTCAGGGACTTCCGTCGAGCAGTACTTC. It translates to CASSNSGTSVEQYF.

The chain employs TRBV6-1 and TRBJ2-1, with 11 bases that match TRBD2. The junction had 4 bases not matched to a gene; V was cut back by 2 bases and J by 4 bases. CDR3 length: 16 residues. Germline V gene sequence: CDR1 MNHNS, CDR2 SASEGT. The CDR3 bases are TGTGCCAGCAGTGAATCACTAGCGGGAGTGTACAATGAGCAGTTCTTC. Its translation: CASSESLAGVYNEQFF.

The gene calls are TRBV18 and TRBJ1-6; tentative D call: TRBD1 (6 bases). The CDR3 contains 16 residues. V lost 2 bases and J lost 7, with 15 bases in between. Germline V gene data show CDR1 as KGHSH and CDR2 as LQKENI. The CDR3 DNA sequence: TGTGCCAGCTCACCAAAAAGCGGGGGGCCGAATTCACCCCTCCACTTT. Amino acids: CASSPKSGGPNSPLHF.

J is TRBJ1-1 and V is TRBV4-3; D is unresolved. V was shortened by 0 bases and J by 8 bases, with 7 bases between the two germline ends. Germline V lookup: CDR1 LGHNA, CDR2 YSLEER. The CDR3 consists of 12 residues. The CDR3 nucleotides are TGCGCCAGCAGCCAAGATTTTCGGGAAGCTTTCTTT. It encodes CASSQDFREAFF.

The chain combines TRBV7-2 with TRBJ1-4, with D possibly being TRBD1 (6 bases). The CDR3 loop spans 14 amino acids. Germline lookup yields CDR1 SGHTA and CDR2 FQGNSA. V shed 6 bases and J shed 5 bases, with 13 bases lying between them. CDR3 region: CASRGGGTNEKLFF. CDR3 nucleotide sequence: TGTGCCAGCAGGGGTGGCGGGACAAATGAAAAACTGTTTTTT.

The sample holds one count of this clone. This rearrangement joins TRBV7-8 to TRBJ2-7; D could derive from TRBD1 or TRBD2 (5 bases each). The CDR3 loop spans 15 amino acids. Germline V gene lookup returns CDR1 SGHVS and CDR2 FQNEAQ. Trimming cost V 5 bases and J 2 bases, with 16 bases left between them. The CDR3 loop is CASSQQGTVTYEQYF. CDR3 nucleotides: TGTGCCAGCAGCCAACAAGGGACGGTAACCTACGAGCAGTACTTC.

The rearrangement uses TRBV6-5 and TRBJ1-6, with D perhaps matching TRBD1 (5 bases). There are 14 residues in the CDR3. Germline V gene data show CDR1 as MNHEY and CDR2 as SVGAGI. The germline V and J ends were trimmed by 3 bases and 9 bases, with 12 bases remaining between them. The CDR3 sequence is CASSYEGFGSPLHF. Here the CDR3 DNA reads TGTGCCAGCAGTTATGAGGGGTTTGGTTCACCCCTCCACTTT.

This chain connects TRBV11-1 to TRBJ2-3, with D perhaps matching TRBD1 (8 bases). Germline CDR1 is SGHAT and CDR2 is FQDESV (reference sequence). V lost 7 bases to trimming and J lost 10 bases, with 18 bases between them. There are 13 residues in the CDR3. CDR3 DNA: TGTGCCAGCAATCTACAGGGGGGGGCTCCGCAGTATTTT. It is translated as CASNLQGGAPQYF.

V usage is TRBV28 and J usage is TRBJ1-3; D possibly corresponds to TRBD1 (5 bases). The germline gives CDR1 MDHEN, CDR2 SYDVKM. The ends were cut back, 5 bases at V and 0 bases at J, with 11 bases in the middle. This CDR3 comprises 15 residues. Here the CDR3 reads CASSHGHTSGNTIYF. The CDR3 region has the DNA TGTGCCAGCAGTCATGGACATACCTCTGGAAACACCATATATTTT.

The CDR3: CASSFDRGNGYTF. CDR3 in DNA: TGTGCCAGCAGCTTTGACAGGGGGAATGGCTACACCTTC. The V call is TRBV2, the J call TRBJ1-2, with 9 bases matching TRBD1. The CDR3 length is 13 residues. With V trimmed by 6 bases and J by 6 bases, 5 bases remained unmatched. In germline, CDR1 is SNHLY, CDR2 FYNNEI.